One sample yielded the 23 T cell receptor beta chains listed below, sequenced in a study of shared clonotypes between healthy human individuals. CD8 cells classed as naive were CD45RO-negative and positively selected for CCR7, excluding terminally differentiated effector memory CD45RA+ cells. This table comes from immunoSEQ multiplex PCR, and its TCRdb copy is limited to in-frame clones, with some not included. The sample holds millions of clones; about 95% are singletons and the top ten take more than 0.95%. The sample comprised naive CD8+ T cells sorted from blood. These receptors all stem from a man younger than 30 in good health.

As concerns this clone: Other DNA sequences in the sample encode the same CDR3. The rearrangement links TRBV6-1 to TRBJ2-5; 7 bases line up with TRBD2. The CDR3 extends over 16 amino acids. Germline loops: CDR1 MNHNS, CDR2 SASEGT. The V segment lost 0 bases and the J segment 2 bases; nucleotides outside the gene matches: 6. CDR3 coding DNA: TGTGCCAGCAGTGAAGCGGCTAGCGGCACACAAGAGACCCAGTACTTC. It codes for CASSEAASGTQETQYF.

Concerning this clone itself: One end of the junction does not line up with germline, which may come from a read error. The sample contains more than one DNA sequence encoding this CDR3. The rearrangement uses TRBV7-7 and TRBJ2-7; possible D gene TRBD2, 5 bases. Germline assignment: CDR1 SSHAT and CDR2 FNYEAQ (reference sequence). The CDR3 spans 13 residues. The CDR3 region is CASSLDRGHEQYF. DNA of the CDR3: TGTGCTAGCAGCTTAGATCGAGGGCACGAGCAGTACTTC.

The chain uses TRBV28 and TRBJ2-7; 15 positions match TRBD2. The CDR3 contains 16 residues. CDR1 and CDR2 from the germline V gene are MDHEN and SYDVKM. The V segment lost 2 bases and the J segment 5 bases; nucleotides outside the gene matches: 4. The CDR3 protein is CASSLRGLAGGHEQYF. The CDR3 coding sequence is TGTGCCAGCAGTTTACGGGGACTAGCGGGGGGCCACGAGCAGTACTTC.

This rearrangement joins TRBV13 to TRBJ2-2, with D tentatively TRBD2 (5 bases). With 5 bases removed from V and 1 base from J, the gap between germline ends came to 8 bases. Germline-derived CDR1 and CDR2 are PRHDT and FYEKMQ (reference sequence). There are 14 residues in the CDR3. CDR3 sequence reads: CASSPRGNTGELFF. The CDR3 DNA sequence: TGTGCCAGCAGCCCTCGGGGGAACACCGGGGAGCTGTTTTTT.

CDR3: CASSHPSEDSNQPQHF. DNA for the CDR3: TGTGCCAGCAGCCACCCCTCGGAAGATAGCAATCAGCCCCAGCATTTT. The chain is built from TRBV14 and TRBJ1-5; D ambiguous. Germline V gives CDR1 SGHDN, CDR2 FVKESK. CDR3 length: 16 residues. With 3 bases removed from V and 0 bases from J, the gap between germline ends came to 12 bases.

The chain joins TRBV7-8 to TRBJ1-2, with 9 bases matching TRBD1. Germline loops: CDR1 SGHVS, CDR2 FQNEAQ. With V trimmed by 0 bases and J by 3 bases, 5 bases remained unmatched. CDR3 size: 16 residues. The CDR3 nucleotides are TGTGCCAGCAGCTTAGCGGGACAGGGAGGCGACTATGGCTACACCTTC. Its protein product is CASSLAGQGGDYGYTF.

The chain links TRBV7-8 to TRBJ2-6; D gene uncertain. Per the germline V gene, CDR1 is SGHVS and CDR2 is FQNEAQ. This CDR3 is built from 15 residues. The germline V and J ends were trimmed by 7 bases and 3 bases, with 13 bases remaining between them. The CDR3 loop is CASTKDRFGANVLTF. The CDR3 DNA follows: TGTGCCAGCACCAAGGACCGCTTTGGGGCCAACGTCCTGACTTTC.

The chain links TRBV5-1 to TRBJ2-5; D uncertain. Germline V CDR1 and CDR2: SGHRS, YFSETQ. The CDR3 runs to 14 residues. Between the trimmed V and J ends, which lost 4 bases and 5 bases, there was a span of 15 bases. As DNA, the CDR3 is TGCGCCAGCAGCCCTAGGGAAGTGGATGAGACCCAGTACTTC. This encodes CASSPREVDETQYF.

The rearrangement uses TRBV5-4 and TRBJ2-7, with D possibly matching TRBD1 (6 bases). Trimming pared 4 bases from V and 6 bases from J, leaving 11 bases between. CDR1 is SGHNT, CDR2 YYREEE, per germline (reference sequence). This CDR3 region has 12 residues. The CDR3 nucleotides read TGTGCCAGCAGCAATGACAGGACCGAGCAGTACTTC. Protein sequence: CASSNDRTEQYF.

V and J are TRBV5-1 and TRBJ1-1, with D possibly TRBD1 on 6 matching bases. V lost 2 bases and J lost 5, with 16 bases in between. Germline V gene sequence: CDR1 SGHRS, CDR2 YFSETQ. The CDR3 totals 15 residues. The CDR3 loop is CASSLYGGPGTEAFF. DNA of the CDR3: TGCGCCAGCAGCTTATATGGGGGGCCAGGGACTGAAGCTTTCTTT.

The rearrangement links TRBV5-1 to TRBJ2-7; 8 nucleotides align to TRBD1. The CDR3 runs to 13 residues. CDR1 is SGHRS, CDR2 YFSETQ, per germline. Trimming removed 2 bases from V and 7 bases from J; junction bases left unmatched: 5. In DNA, the CDR3 is TGCGCCAGCAGCTTAACAGGGGGAGGTGAGCAGTACTTC. It specifies CASSLTGGGEQYF.

The chain has TRBV28 and TRBJ2-2, with 10 nucleotides matching TRBD1. Germline V CDR1 and CDR2: MDHEN, SYDVKM. V lost 6 bases and J lost 4; bases outside the gene matches: 17. CDR3 length equals 19 residues. CDR3 loop: CASRSPTGTGDGSTGELFF. CDR3 bases: TGTGCCAGCAGGTCTCCCACCGGGACAGGGGATGGTAGCACCGGGGAGCTGTTTTTT.

A single count supports this clone. This chain connects TRBV4-1 to TRBJ1-1; a possible D gene is TRBD1 (5 bases). This CDR3 is built from 15 residues. Germline V CDR1 and CDR2: MGHRA, YSYEKL. The V end lost 6 bases, the J end lost 4 bases, and 18 bases lay between the germline ends. This CDR3 is CASRPVRGESTEAFF. The CDR3 DNA is TGCGCCAGCAGGCCCGTGAGAGGGGAGAGCACTGAAGCTTTCTTT.

V usage is TRBV7-9 and J usage is TRBJ2-1, with 7 bases aligning to TRBD2. The CDR3 length is 16 residues. Germline CDR1 reads SEHNR; CDR2 reads FQNEAQ (reference sequence). Germline trimming cut 5 bases from V and 0 bases from J; bases unmatched to any gene: 7. CDR3 residues: CASSQGLSRSYNEQFF. In DNA form, the CDR3 reads TGTGCCAGCAGCCAGGGACTATCTCGCTCCTACAATGAGCAGTTCTTC.

The rearrangement uses TRBV5-4 and TRBJ1-3, with D uncertain. This CDR3 is 16 amino acids long. Trimming shortened V by 3 bases and J by 0 bases, and 13 bases separated the two germline ends. Germline V gene sequence: CDR1 SGHNT, CDR2 YYREEE (reference sequence). The CDR3 reads CASSSNPELSGNTIYF. CDR3 DNA: TGTGCCAGCAGCTCCAACCCAGAGCTCTCTGGAAACACCATATATTTT.

This sequence joins TRBV10-2 and TRBJ1-1; possibly TRBD1 for D (6 bases). The V gene's germline CDR1 is WSHSY and CDR2 SAAADI. This CDR3 spans 13 amino acids. Trimming removed 6 bases at V and 2 bases at J, with 10 bases between. The CDR3 sequence is CASSPGANTEAFF. The CDR3 DNA is TGCGCCAGCAGCCCGGGGGCTAACACTGAAGCTTTCTTT.

The CDR3 loop is CASSYSRAGHGYTF. DNA for the CDR3: TGTGCCAGCAGTTACTCGAGGGCAGGCCATGGCTACACCTTC. V and J are TRBV6-5 and TRBJ1-2; no definite D call. The germline V gene has CDR1 MNHEY and CDR2 SVGAGI. This CDR3 comprises 14 residues. Trimming took off 0 bases at V and 6 bases at J, with 11 bases between the two ends.

CDR3 sequence (DNA): TGTGCCAGCGCACAGGGATCAGTTAACTATGGCTACACCTTC. Its translation: CASAQGSVNYGYTF. This chain uses TRBV6-6 with TRBJ1-2; D perhaps matches TRBD1 (6 bases). V was clipped by 8 bases and J by 1 base, with 14 bases between them. Germline loops: CDR1 MNHNY, CDR2 SVGAGI (reference sequence). The CDR3 has 14 amino acids.

This clone was recorded once. This chain uses TRBV6-6 with TRBJ1-5, with D possibly TRBD1 on 6 matching bases. Germline CDR1 reads MNHNY; CDR2 reads SVGAGI (reference sequence). V was clipped by 5 bases and J by 3 bases, with 11 bases between them. CDR3 size: 14 residues. The CDR3 sequence: CASSPGQNNQPQHF. The CDR3 nucleotides are TGTGCCAGCAGTCCAGGACAGAACAATCAGCCCCAGCATTTT.

The V and J genes are TRBV27 and TRBJ2-1; 8 bases are shared with TRBD1. Losses at the gene ends were 5 bases for V and 0 bases for J; bases not matched to a gene: 9. Germline CDR1 reads MNHEY; CDR2 reads SMNVEV (reference sequence). There are 17 residues in the CDR3. CDR3 protein: CASSKGGTGNSYNEQFF. The CDR3 coding sequence is TGTGCCAGCAGTAAAGGCGGGACAGGCAACTCCTACAATGAGCAGTTCTTC.

The J gene is TRBJ2-7, the V gene TRBV5-4; TRBD1 aligns across 9 bases. This CDR3 spans 17 amino acids. Germline V gives CDR1 SGHNT, CDR2 YYREEE (reference sequence). V shed 3 bases and J 3 bases; nucleotides not matched to a gene: 13. This CDR3 is CASSSGQGNLRDYEQYF. The CDR3 DNA reads TGTGCCAGCAGCTCGGGACAGGGTAATCTTCGGGACTACGAGCAGTACTTC.

The rearrangement joins TRBV5-4 to TRBJ1-1, with 10 bases lining up with TRBD1. This CDR3 contains 15 residues. The V gene's germline CDR1 is SGHNT and CDR2 YYREEE (reference sequence). Trimming at V came to 4 bases and at J to 1 base, leaving 4 bases not matched to a gene. The CDR3 loop is CASSEGQGTNTEAFF. CDR3 nucleotides: TGTGCCAGCAGCGAGGGACAGGGGACGAACACTGAAGCTTTCTTT.

The genes are TRBV6-4 and TRBJ2-7; D possibly corresponds to TRBD1 (6 bases). Germline-derived CDR1 and CDR2 are MRHNA and SNTAGT. CDR3 length equals 15 residues. V shed 6 bases and J shed 2 bases, with 17 bases lying between them. DNA for the CDR3: TGTGCCAGCAGGTACCGGGACAAACCTCCCTACGAGCAGTACTTC. This gives the protein CASRYRDKPPYEQYF.